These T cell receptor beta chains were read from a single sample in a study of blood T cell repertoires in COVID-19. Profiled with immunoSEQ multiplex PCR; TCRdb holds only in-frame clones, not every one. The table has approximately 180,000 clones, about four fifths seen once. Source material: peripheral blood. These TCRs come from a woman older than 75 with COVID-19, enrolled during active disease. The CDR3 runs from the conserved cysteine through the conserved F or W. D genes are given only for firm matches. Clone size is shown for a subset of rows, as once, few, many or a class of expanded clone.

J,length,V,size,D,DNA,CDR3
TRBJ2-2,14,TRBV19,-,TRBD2,TGTGCCAGCGTACCTAGCGGGAACACCGGGGAGCTGTTTTTT,CASVPSGNTGELFF
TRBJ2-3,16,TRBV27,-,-,TGTGCCAGCAGTCCTCCCTTGCAGGGGAGCACAGATACGCAGTATTTT,CASSPPLQGSTDTQYF
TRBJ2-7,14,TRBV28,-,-,TGTGCCAGCACACTCTCAGGGATTTCCTACGAGCAGTACTTC,CASTLSGISYEQYF
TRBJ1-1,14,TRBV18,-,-,TGTGCCAGCTCACCGTCCCCCCCCGGCACTGAAGCTTTCTTT,CASSPSPPGTEAFF
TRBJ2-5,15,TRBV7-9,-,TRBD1,TGTGCCAGCAGCTTAGTAGGGGGCTTAGGGGAGACCCAGTACTTC,CASSLVGGLGETQYF
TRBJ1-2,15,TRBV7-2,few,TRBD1,TGTGCCAGCAGCCCAGGGGGTTCTAAGCCAGGGGGCTACACCTTC,CASSPGGSKPGGYTF
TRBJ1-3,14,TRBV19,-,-,TGTGCCAGTAGTATAGGTCTCTCTGGAAACACCATATATTTT,CASSIGLSGNTIYF
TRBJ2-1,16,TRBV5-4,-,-,TGTGCCAGCAGCCACAGCGGGTTATTCTACTACAATGAGCAGTTCTTC,CASSHSGLFYYNEQFF
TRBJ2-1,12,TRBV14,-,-,TGTGCCAGCAGCCAAGTTTGGGCCTTGCAGTTCTTC,CASSQVWALQFF
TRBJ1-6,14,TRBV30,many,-,TGTGCCTGGAGGGGAGGATTTAATAATTCACCCCTCCACTTT,CAWRGGFNNSPLHF
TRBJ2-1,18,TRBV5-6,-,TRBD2,TGTGCCAGCAGCATGGGCCCCTTGACTAGCGGGCACTACAATGAGCAGTTCTTC,CASSMGPLTSGHYNEQFF
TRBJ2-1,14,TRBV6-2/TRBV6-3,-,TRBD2,TGTGCCGGCAGTCCGCCTAGCGGGGGCTATGAGCAGTTCTTC,CAGSPPSGGYEQFF
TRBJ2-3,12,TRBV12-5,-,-,TGTGCTAGTGGTTTGGGGAGAGATACGCAGTATTTT,CASGLGRDTQYF
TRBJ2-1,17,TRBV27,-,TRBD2,TGTGCCAGCAGTTTACAGGGACTAGCGGGGGGGCGTTACGAGCAGTTCTTC,CASSLQGLAGGRYEQFF
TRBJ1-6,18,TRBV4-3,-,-,TGCGCCAGCAGCCAAGATCTGGACAGAAGCTCCTATAATTCACCCCTCCACTTT,CASSQDLDRSSYNSPLHF
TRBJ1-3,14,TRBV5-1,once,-,TGCGCCAGCACCGAACAGGGTTCTGGAAACACCATATATTTT,CASTEQGSGNTIYF
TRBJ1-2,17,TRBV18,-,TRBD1,TGTGCCAGCTCACCCCAGCGTGGCCGGGACAGGAACTATGGCTACACCTTC,CASSPQRGRDRNYGYTF
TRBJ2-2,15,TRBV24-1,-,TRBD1,TGTGCCACCAGTGACTCCGGGACAGGGTCCGGGGAGCTGTTTTTT,CATSDSGTGSGELFF
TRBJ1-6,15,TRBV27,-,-,TGTGCCAGCAGTTTATCTGGGGGGGTCAATTCACCCCTCCACTTT,CASSLSGGVNSPLHF
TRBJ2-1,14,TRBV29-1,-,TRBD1,TGCAGCGTTGAAGGGGGACAGGGTATGAGTGAGCAGTTCTTC,CSVEGGQGMSEQFF
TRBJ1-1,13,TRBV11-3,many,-,TGTGCCAGCAGCTCTCAGGAATCCACTGAAGCTTTCTTT,CASSSQESTEAFF
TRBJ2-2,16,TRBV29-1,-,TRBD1,TGCAGCGTCCGCCTCCGGGACAGGGGGAACACCGGGGAGCTGTTTTTT,CSVRLRDRGNTGELFF
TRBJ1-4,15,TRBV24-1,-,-,TGTGCCACCAGTGACTCGACTCTGGCTAGTGAAAAACTGTTTTTT,CATSDSTLASEKLFF
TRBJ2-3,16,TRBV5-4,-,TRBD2,TGTGCCAGCAGCTTGGATCCGGGAGGTAGCACAGATACGCAGTATTTT,CASSLDPGGSTDTQYF
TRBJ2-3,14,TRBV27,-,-,TGTGCCAGCAGTTTTGCGGGGTCCACAGATACGCAGTATTTT,CASSFAGSTDTQYF
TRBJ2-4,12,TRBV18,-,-,TGTGCCAGCTCAACTTTTAGGAGCATTCAGTACTTC,CASSTFRSIQYF
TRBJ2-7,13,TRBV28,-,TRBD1,TGTGCCAGCAACCCGGGACAGTCCTACGAGCAGTACTTC,CASNPGQSYEQYF
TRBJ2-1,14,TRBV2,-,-,TGTGCCAGCAGAAACAGGTTCCTTCGGAATGAGCAGTTCTTC,CASRNRFLRNEQFF
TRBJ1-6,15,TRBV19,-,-,TGTGCCAGTAGTATCAAAGGGGTTCCGGACTCACCCCTCCACTTT,CASSIKGVPDSPLHF
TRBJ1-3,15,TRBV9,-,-,TGTGCCAGCAGCATACTGGACAGCTCTGGAAACACCATATATTTT,CASSILDSSGNTIYF